A single T cell receptor (beta chain) is shown here with its context. Trimming took 2 bases from V and 4 from J, leaving 14 bases between them. The CDR3 runs 15 residues. In germline, CDR1 is LNHDA, CDR2 SQIVND (reference sequence). As handled by the study authors: From reference gene primer amplification, estimates of nucleated cell counts were derived. The protocol was immunoSEQ multiplex PCR, while the TCRdb copy is restricted to in-frame clones and leaves out a portion. The V and J calls and clone size come from that table; D and trimming were worked out from the DNA. The repertoire holds under 200,000 clones, 86% seen once, with roughly 8.2% in the top ten. The record originates from a study of blood T cell repertoires in COVID-19.

This TCR was sampled from a man aged 55 to 69 with acute or convalescent COVID-19. Sequencing used peripheral blood. J is TRBJ1-2 and V is TRBV19; a weak D match, TRBD1 (5 bases). Here the CDR3 DNA reads TGTGCCAGTAGTATACAGGCCCAGGGTGGCTATGGCTACACCTTC. This encodes CASSIQAQGGYGYTF.